This T cell receptor (beta chain) was sequenced in a study of OX40 agonist ivuxolimab in advanced cancers. The protocol was immunoSEQ multiplex PCR, while the TCRdb copy is restricted to in-frame clones and leaves out a portion. The data hold 70,000 to 95,000 clones, with around 85% observed a single time. The CDR3 totals 16 residues. V lost 2 bases, J lost 1 base, and 3 bases stayed unmatched. The germline gives CDR1 SGHTA, CDR2 FQGTGA. The chain uses TRBV7-3 and TRBJ2-1; 9 bases line up with TRBD2. This TCR was sampled from an adult with an advanced solid tumor such as melanoma, head and neck, liver or kidney cancer. Material: CD4+ or CD8+ T cells sorted from blood, obtained in a trial of the OX40 agonist ivuxolimab. CDR3 sequence: CASSLSSGESYNEQFF. In nucleotides, the CDR3 is TGTGCCAGCAGCTTATCTAGCGGGGAATCCTACAATGAGCAGTTCTTC.